Below, one T cell receptor beta chain is given with its context. Its antigen is unidentified. The CDR3 loop spans 15 amino acids. V dropped 6 bases and J dropped 13 bases, with 22 bases sitting between them. CDR1 and CDR2 (germline): LNHDA, SQIVND (reference sequence). This entry is derived from a study of T-cell memory formation after mild COVID-19. Study observations and caveats: CD4+ contracting clones were found mainly in CM and EM, and CD8+ ones in EMRA. Day 15 to 85 contractors were CD4/CD8 balanced; later expanders leaned CD4+.

TCR alpha and TCR beta cDNA libraries carrying sample barcodes and UMIs were produced by 5'RACE using constant-segment primers. TCRdb processed the 5' RACE reads anew with MiXCR; each CDR3 protein has one entry. Of hundreds of thousands of distinct CDR3 sequences detected, over 15% appear once; the ten largest clones hold around a fifth. The sample was PBMCs or a T cell subset sorted from them (not recorded which). The clonotype comes from a man aged 18 to 30 who had mild COVID-19 (a few samples of this study predate the infection). Cell type and time point are not known. The chain couples TRBV19 to TRBJ1-6; no clear D gene. The CDR3 region is CASRNDKLLGTPLHF. CDR3 in DNA: TGTGCCAGTAGGAACGACAAGTTGCTCGGTACCCCCCTCCACTTT.